This TCR beta chain came from a study of sequential checkpoint blockade in melanoma. Across the whole study: Maintenance nivolumab came after either treatment sequence.

As for treatment: randomized to nivolumab then ipilimumab (arm A) or the reverse (arm B). None of the patients previously received DNA-damaging chemotherapy. PBMC sorting kept live CD3+CD8+ cells without CD19 or CD56. Profiling relied on immunoSEQ multiplex PCR, and the TCRdb table lists in-frame clones only, not all of them. The table includes approximately 10,000 clones, around four fifths detected once. This CDR3 has 14 amino acids. Germline lookup yields CDR1 SGHRS and CDR2 YFSETQ. V lost 0 bases and J lost 4; bases outside the gene matches: 2. The gene calls are TRBV5-1 and TRBJ2-7; TRBD2 matches 9 bases. The origin of this receptor is a human donor with melanoma. This specimen was CD8+ T cells sorted from blood (inferred from file names), taken from a patient given nivolumab and ipilimumab in sequence. The CDR3 here is CASSLEAGGYEQYF. CDR3 nucleotide sequence: TGCGCCAGCAGCTTGGAGGCGGGAGGGTACGAGCAGTACTTC.